These 13 T cell receptor beta chains share one sample of origin, sequenced in a study of blood T cells in healthy people across ages. The authors ran a second PCR of about 6 to 11 cycles using a sample-barcoded 5' primer and a J-beta primer mix. TCRdb analysed the 5' RACE reads with MiXCR anew, one entry per CDR3 protein. The data contain more than 1.4 million distinct CDR3 sequences, approximately 40% of them singletons. Sequencing input: blood. These receptors originate from a young woman in good health.

This chain connects TRBV9 to TRBJ2-5; D gene unclear. CDR3 length equals 12 residues. CDR1 is SGDLS and CDR2 is YYNGEE in the germline V gene. Trimming removed 4 bases at V and 9 bases at J, with 13 bases between. CDR3 region: CASSPHVSPQYF. In DNA form, the CDR3 reads TGTGCCAGCAGCCCTCACGTCTCGCCCCAGTACTTC.

The chain uses TRBV3-1 and TRBJ2-1; weak D call: TRBD1 (7 bases). The V and J ends lost 4 bases and 10 bases respectively, with 17 bases between them. Germline CDR1 and CDR2: LGHDT and YNNKEL (reference sequence). This CDR3 has 14 residues. CDR3 sequence reads: CASSPWGEGGEQFF. The CDR3 DNA reads TGTGCCAGCAGCCCTTGGGGGGAAGGGGGCGAGCAGTTCTTC.

J is TRBJ2-3 and V is TRBV7-2; D is perhaps TRBD2 (5 bases). Germline V gene data show CDR1 as SGHTA and CDR2 as FQGNSA. CDR3 length equals 14 residues. Between the trimmed V and J ends, which lost 3 bases and 5 bases, there was a span of 12 bases. CDR3 sequence reads: CASSLAGDQDTQYF. The DNA of the CDR3 is TGTGCCAGCAGCTTGGCCGGGGATCAAGATACGCAGTATTTT.

J is TRBJ1-5 and V is TRBV29-1; 10 bases map to TRBD1. Losses at the gene ends were 2 bases for V and 5 bases for J; bases not matched to a gene: 9. The CDR3 loop spans 16 amino acids. The germline CDR1 and CDR2 sequences are SQVTM and ANQGSEA. This chain's CDR3 is CSVELPPGTGDQPQHF. CDR3 nucleotide sequence: TGCAGCGTTGAACTCCCACCCGGGACAGGGGATCAGCCCCAGCATTTT.

This clonotype came up a few times. V gene TRBV6-2 or TRBV6-3 combines with J gene TRBJ1-6; the match to TRBD1 covers 7 bases. The CDR3 length is 13 residues. After removal of 10 bases from V and 5 bases from J, the junction contained 5 bases not matched to a gene. Looked up from germline, CDR1 is MNHEY and CDR2 is SVGEGT. CDR3 sequence reads: CATSDRDNSPLHF. CDR3 DNA: TGTGCCACCAGCGACAGGGATAATTCACCCCTCCACTTT.

The CDR3 loop is CASSLLWSGGAFEQYF. The CDR3 DNA reads TGTGCCAGCAGTTTACTCTGGAGCGGGGGGGCGTTTGAGCAGTACTTC. The chain couples TRBV28 to TRBJ2-7; the match to TRBD2 covers 10 bases. The V and J ends lost 2 bases and 7 bases, in that order; junction bases with no gene match: 11. Germline CDR1 is MDHEN and CDR2 is SYDVKM. The CDR3 extends over 16 amino acids.

This clonotype was observed a few times. This chain links TRBV20-1 with TRBJ2-3; maybe TRBD2 (6 bases). This CDR3 spans 15 amino acids. CDR1 is DFQATT, CDR2 SNEGSKA, per germline (reference sequence). V was shortened by 1 base and J by 3 bases, with 14 bases between the two germline ends. The CDR3 nucleotides read TGCAGTGCTAGAGTGGGCGGGGAGGCGACAGATACGCAGTATTTT. Protein sequence: CSARVGGEATDTQYF.

This clonotype was recorded a few times. This chain uses TRBV28 with TRBJ2-3; no firm D call. Germline V gene lookup returns CDR1 MDHEN and CDR2 SYDVKM. The CDR3 loop spans 13 amino acids. The V end lost 6 bases, the J end lost 2 bases, and 9 bases lay between the germline ends. CDR3 loop: CASRERPTDTQYF. In nucleotides, the CDR3 is TGTGCCAGCAGGGAACGGCCCACAGATACGCAGTATTTT.

The sample holds one count of this clonotype. V is TRBV28 and J is TRBJ2-3, with D tentatively TRBD1 (6 bases). Germline lookup yields CDR1 MDHEN and CDR2 SYDVKM. V lost 4 bases, J lost 4 bases, and 12 bases lay in between. The CDR3 is 14 amino acids. The CDR3 reads CASSWGQRADTQYF. The CDR3 nucleotides are TGTGCCAGCAGTTGGGGACAACGAGCAGATACGCAGTATTTT.

The V call is TRBV21-1, the J call TRBJ2-4. TRBV21-1 is a known pseudogene. The CDR3 is 14 residues long. The CDR3 coding sequence is TGTGCCAGCAGCAAACCACAGGCCCAAAACATTCAGTACTTC. It is translated as CASSKPQAQNIQYF.

This clonotype was picked up a small number of times. The chain carries TRBV5-1 and TRBJ2-1; a weak D match, TRBD2 (6 bases). The CDR3 runs 16 residues. The V gene's germline CDR1 is SGHRS and CDR2 YFSETQ. V was shortened by 0 bases and J by 7 bases, with 17 bases between the two germline ends. The CDR3 sequence is CASSLDPSHAGNEQFF. In DNA, the CDR3 is TGCGCCAGCAGCTTGGATCCCTCCCACGCGGGGAATGAGCAGTTCTTC.

V gene TRBV6-6 combines with J gene TRBJ2-7; a possible D gene is TRBD1 (7 bases). Germline CDR1 is MNHNY and CDR2 is SVGAGI (reference sequence). CDR3 length equals 15 residues. Trimming stripped 0 bases from V and 4 bases from J, with 13 bases between. The CDR3 spells CASSYSFRGTYEQYF. CDR3 DNA: TGTGCCAGCAGTTACTCCTTCAGGGGGACTTACGAGCAGTACTTC.

This clonotype was seen many times. The rearrangement uses TRBV6-4 and TRBJ2-3, with TRBD2 identical over 8 bases. V lost 8 bases and J lost 2; bases outside the gene matches: 3. The V gene's germline CDR1 is MRHNA and CDR2 SNTAGT. This CDR3 spans 13 amino acids. CDR3 sequence (DNA): TGTGCCAGCTCCGGGGGGGACACAGATACGCAGTATTTT. Its translation is CASSGGDTDTQYF.